Each of the 13 T cell receptor beta chains below was sequenced from the same sample in a study of blood T cell repertoires in COVID-19. Some clones are missing from TCRdb's copy, which holds only in-frame ones; the method was immunoSEQ multiplex PCR. The table records about 280,000 clones, around nine tenths of them present only once. Input material: PBMCs or T cells enriched from blood (not recorded which). All receptors derive from a woman aged 35 to 49 who had recovered from COVID-19.

The V and J genes are TRBV10-3 and TRBJ2-2, with D uncertain. The germline V and J ends were trimmed by 0 bases and 0 bases, with 5 bases remaining between them. CDR1 ENHRY and CDR2 SYGVKD come from the germline V gene. This CDR3 region has 15 residues. CDR3 sequence (DNA): TGTGCCATCAGTGAGTCGACTCCGAACACCGGGGAGCTGTTTTTT. The encoded protein is CAISESTPNTGELFF.

The rearrangement links TRBV25-1 to TRBJ2-3, with TRBD2 matching over 14 bases. Germline V gene lookup returns CDR1 MGHDK and CDR2 SYGVNS. After removal of 6 bases from V and 2 bases from J, the junction contained 4 bases not matched to a gene. CDR3 length: 16 amino acids. Written as DNA, the CDR3 is TGTGCCAGCAGGGGACTAGCGGGAGTAGTCACAGATACGCAGTATTTT. Translated, it gives CASRGLAGVVTDTQYF. Full variable domain (rest looked up from reference TRBV25-1 and TRBJ2-3): EADIYQTPRYLVIGTGKKITLECSQTMGHDKMYWYQQDPGMELHLIHYSYGVNSTEKGDLSSESTVSRIRTEHFPLTLESARPSHTSQYLCASRGLAGVVTDTQYFGPGTRLTVL.

This chain connects TRBV14 to TRBJ2-3; 8 bases are a match to TRBD1. There are 16 residues in the CDR3. J was trimmed by 2 bases and V by 0 bases; bases with no gene match: 4. Germline-derived CDR1 and CDR2 are SGHDN and FVKESK. The CDR3 loop reads CASSQDRGRVTDTQYF. CDR3 nucleotide sequence: TGTGCCAGCAGCCAAGACAGGGGGCGAGTCACAGATACGCAGTATTTT.

V usage is TRBV28 and J usage is TRBJ2-1, with TRBD2 identical over 14 bases. This CDR3 is built from 15 residues. V shed 6 bases, J shed 7 bases, and the junction held 5 bases outside the gene matches. CDR1 and CDR2 (germline): MDHEN, SYDVKM. The chain's CDR3 is CASSTGTSGSNEQFF. CDR3 DNA sequence: TGTGCCAGCAGCACCGGGACTAGCGGGAGTAATGAGCAGTTCTTC. Filled out from reference TRBV28 and TRBJ2-1, the complete variable domain reads DVKVTQSSRYLVKRTGEKVFLECVQDMDHENMFWYRQDPGLGLRLIYFSYDVKMKEKGDIPEGYSVSREKKERFSLILESASTNQTSMYLCASSTGTSGSNEQFFGPGTRLTVL.

The V gene is TRBV7-2, the J gene TRBJ1-2, with a tentative D call TRBD1 (5 bases). V dropped 7 bases and J dropped 3 bases, with 12 bases sitting between them. This CDR3 region has 13 residues. Germline assignment: CDR1 SGHTA and CDR2 FQGNSA. This CDR3 is CASTIGVYYGYTF. The CDR3 nucleotides read TGTGCCAGCACTATAGGGGTGTACTATGGCTACACCTTC.

This clone was observed once. This chain connects TRBV5-1 to TRBJ2-7, with D possibly TRBD1 on 6 matching bases. CDR1 is SGHRS, CDR2 YFSETQ, per germline. The length of the CDR3 is 13 residues. V lost 4 bases and J lost 4, with 12 bases in between. CDR3 nucleotides: TGCGCCAGCAGCCAAGGACAGTATTACGAGCAGTACTTC. This gives the protein CASSQGQYYEQYF.

The J gene is TRBJ2-1, the V gene TRBV10-1; 10 bases are shared with TRBD2. The CDR3 runs 16 residues. Trimming cost V 4 bases and J 8 bases; bases outside gene matches: 11. Germline V CDR1 and CDR2: WNHNN, SYGVQD (reference sequence). The CDR3 loop reads CASSGAGTSATDEQFF. Written as DNA, the CDR3 is TGCGCCAGCAGTGGCGCCGGGACTAGCGCTACGGATGAGCAGTTCTTC.

The chain joins TRBV28 to TRBJ1-4; no definite D call. CDR3 length: 15 residues. With 8 bases removed from V and 3 bases from J, the gap between germline ends came to 16 bases. CDR1 MDHEN and CDR2 SYDVKM come from the germline V gene. CDR3 DNA: TGTGCCAGCCGCGGCGGAAGTATCGCTAATGAAAAACTGTTTTTT. Protein product: CASRGGSIANEKLFF.

The chain joins TRBV2 to TRBJ2-7; TRBD1 matches at 7 bases. Per the germline V gene, CDR1 is SNHLY and CDR2 is FYNNEI. The CDR3 runs to 14 residues. The trim removed 6 bases at V and 2 bases at J, leaving 7 bases unmatched. The CDR3, as DNA: TGTGCCAGCAGGGACTCGACAGGGACCTACGAGCAGTACTTC. As protein: CASRDSTGTYEQYF.

The rearrangement links TRBV6-2 or TRBV6-3 to TRBJ2-1; D is possibly TRBD2 (6 bases). The germline CDR1 and CDR2 sequences are MNHEY and SVGEGT. The CDR3 has 15 amino acids. V shed 6 bases and J shed 4 bases, with 16 bases lying between them. In DNA, the CDR3 is TGTGCCAGCAGCCGGCTAGCGTCCGGATACAATGAGCAGTTCTTC. Protein: CASSRLASGYNEQFF.

This clone turned up a few times. This chain connects TRBV7-3 to TRBJ1-1; D perhaps matches TRBD1 (5 bases). In germline, CDR1 is SGHTA, CDR2 FQGTGA. The CDR3 has 15 residues. Trimming stripped 4 bases from V and 0 bases from J, with 12 bases between. The CDR3 region has the DNA TGTGCCAGCAGCTCGTCCAGGGTCATGAACACTGAAGCTTTCTTT. Translating gives CASSSSRVMNTEAFF.

V usage is TRBV3-1 (or the pseudogene TRBV3-2) and J usage is TRBJ2-1; 8 nucleotides line up with TRBD2. The trim removed 0 bases at V and 6 bases at J, leaving 7 bases unmatched. The CDR3 is 16 amino acids. Germline-derived CDR1 and CDR2 are LGHDT and YNNKEL (reference sequence). Written as DNA, the CDR3 is TGTGCCAGCAGCCAAGACCCACGGGAGGGCACCAATGAGCAGTTCTTC. Protein product: CASSQDPREGTNEQFF.

V gene TRBV9 combines with J gene TRBJ1-2; 10 nucleotides agree with TRBD1. The CDR3 consists of 14 residues. Germline lookup yields CDR1 SGDLS and CDR2 YYNGEE. The V segment lost 5 bases and the J segment 2 bases; nucleotides outside the gene matches: 3. The CDR3 nucleotides are TGTGCCAGCAGGGGACAGGGGAAGAACTATGGCTACACCTTC. As protein: CASRGQGKNYGYTF.